The T cell receptor beta chain under discussion was sequenced for a study of Graves' ophthalmopathy and Graves' hyperthyroidism. CDR3 size: 12 residues. Trimming shortened V by 2 bases and J by 3 bases, and 5 bases separated the two germline ends. Germline V gives CDR1 SGHTA, CDR2 FQGNSA. The authors isolated PBMCs from around 10 ml of fresh peripheral blood. Scientists amplified the TCR beta CDR3 regions from RNA transcripts. First-round RT-PCR relied on HTBI primers, and a second-round multiplex PCR came next. TCRdb re-called the multiplex PCR reads through MiXCR, storing one row per CDR3 protein. The sample contains around 16,000 distinct CDR3 sequences, around 46% of which appear only once. This clonotype is medium-sized (0.01 to 0.1%) in the sample. Its antigen is not identified. General observations from the study: A model of 13 signatures distinguished ophthalmopathy from stable hyperthyroidism at around 90% sensitivity and roughly 80% specificity.

Sample: peripheral blood. The TCR originated in a woman aged 35 to 49 with stable Graves' hyperthyroidism. J is TRBJ2-7 and V is TRBV7-2; TRBD1 is a possible D gene (5 bases). The CDR3 DNA reads as TGTGCCAGCAGCTTAACAGGCTACGAGCAGTACTTC. It codes for CASSLTGYEQYF.